These 15 T cell receptor beta chains were all obtained from the same sample, sequenced in a study of blood T cell repertoires in COVID-19 (dated by TCRdb to 2020 to 2021). Receptor amplification or capture employed the immunoSEQ multiplex PCR assay. Sourced from immuneACCESS, this table was stored by TCRdb with only in-frame sequences that have V and J called. A share of the clones is absent; for the studies checked, an unresolved V gene accounts for under half, and the remainder has no known explanation. This sample comprises approximately 230,000 clones, just over 85% of them detected only once. The top ten clones comprise approximately 1.6% of the sample. The sample taken for sequencing was PBMCs or T cells enriched from blood (not recorded which). Receptors originate from a middle-aged man who had recovered from COVID-19.

In this sample, this clone turned up a few times. The chain links TRBV7-2 to TRBJ1-1, with D possibly matching TRBD1 (5 bases). Deletions cut 2 bases from V and 5 bases from J, with 15 bases between. Germline V gives CDR1 SGHTA, CDR2 FQGNSA. The CDR3 is made up of 15 amino acids. CDR3 in amino acids: CASSLNERRGTEAFF. Here the CDR3 DNA reads TGTGCCAGCAGCTTAAACGAGAGGCGGGGGACTGAAGCTTTCTTT.

The J gene is TRBJ1-5, the V gene TRBV6-5; 10 nucleotides line up with TRBD1. Trimming took 6 bases from V and 5 from J; bases not matched to a gene: 7. Germline CDR1 and CDR2: MNHEY and SVGAGI. The CDR3 is 15 amino acids. The CDR3 coding sequence is TGTGCCAGCAGAGACGGACAGGGGGGATATCAGCCCCAGCATTTT. As protein: CASRDGQGGYQPQHF.

The chain recombines TRBV18 with TRBJ2-1; D may be TRBD2 (5 bases). The CDR3 is 16 residues long. With 3 bases removed from V and 0 bases from J, the gap between germline ends came to 12 bases. Germline V gene lookup returns CDR1 KGHSH and CDR2 LQKENI. As DNA, the CDR3 is TGTGCCAGCTCACCTTCGGAGCGGAGCTCCTACAATGAGCAGTTCTTC. Protein product: CASSPSERSSYNEQFF.

V and J are TRBV30 and TRBJ2-7; 12 bases agree with TRBD2. Germline values: CDR1 GTSNPN, CDR2 SVGIG (reference sequence). The CDR3 sequence is 16 residues long. V was pared by 2 bases and J by 4 bases, with 9 bases of the junction left unmatched. The CDR3 loop reads CAWSIRLAGVGYEQYF. Written as DNA, the CDR3 is TGTGCCTGGAGTATACGACTAGCGGGAGTGGGGTACGAGCAGTACTTC.

CDR3 loop: CAWSVSPGYEQYF. The DNA of the CDR3 is TGTGCCTGGAGTGTAAGCCCGGGCTACGAGCAGTACTTC. The chain employs TRBV30 and TRBJ2-7, with D uncertain. The germline V and J ends were trimmed by 0 bases and 3 bases, with 9 bases remaining between them. Looked up from germline, CDR1 is GTSNPN and CDR2 is SVGIG (reference sequence). The CDR3 spans 13 residues.

This clone has a handful of counts. This chain joins TRBV15 and TRBJ1-1; D is ambiguous. Trimming took 0 bases from V and 5 from J, leaving 13 bases between them. Per germline, CDR1 LNHNV and CDR2 YYDKDF (reference sequence). This CDR3 has 15 amino acids. CDR3 in DNA: TGTGCCACCAGCAGAGACGCGGGCCCGGGAACTGAAGCTTTCTTT. Its protein is CATSRDAGPGTEAFF.

V gene TRBV12-3 or TRBV12-4 combines with J gene TRBJ1-2; D might be TRBD1 (5 bases). Trimming removed 3 bases at V and 7 bases at J, with 9 bases between. The CDR3 contains 12 residues. The CDR3 sequence: CASSFVGGGYTF. CDR3 nucleotides: TGTGCCAGCAGTTTCGTCGGGGGTGGCTACACCTTC.

The rearrangement joins TRBV28 to TRBJ1-2; D may be TRBD1 (5 bases). Germline V lookup: CDR1 MDHEN, CDR2 SYDVKM. The CDR3 has 15 residues. V was shortened by 9 bases and J by 4 bases, with 21 bases between the two germline ends. The CDR3 DNA follows: TGTGCCAGTATATTGTCTGGGGGGATGGTCTATGGCTACACCTTC. As protein: CASILSGGMVYGYTF.

This chain uses TRBV10-2 with TRBJ2-1; 14 bases align to TRBD2. CDR1 WSHSY and CDR2 SAAADI come from the germline V gene. V lost 7 bases, J lost 3 bases, and 2 bases stayed unmatched. This CDR3 spans 15 amino acids. The CDR3 is CASTGLAGGYNEQFF. The DNA for the CDR3 is TGCGCCAGCACTGGACTAGCGGGGGGCTACAATGAGCAGTTCTTC.

This chain joins TRBV10-3 and TRBJ1-1; TRBD1 is a possible D gene (5 bases). CDR1 is ENHRY, CDR2 SYGVKD, per germline. The CDR3 is 14 residues long. V lost 8 bases to trimming and J lost 1 base, with 14 bases between them. CDR3 bases: TGTGCCATCCAGCGTCCAGGGCGGAACACTGAAGCTTTCTTT. It translates to CAIQRPGRNTEAFF.

This clone has only a few counts. The chain joins TRBV6-5 to TRBJ2-7; no clear D gene. Germline V gene lookup returns CDR1 MNHEY and CDR2 SVGAGI. Deletions cut 4 bases from V and 0 bases from J, with 7 bases between. The CDR3 runs to 13 residues. CDR3 sequence reads: CASSSAVSYEQYF. CDR3 in DNA: TGTGCCAGCAGTTCGGCGGTCTCCTACGAGCAGTACTTC.

The CDR3 loop reads CASTIWRQQRIENYGYTF. In DNA, the CDR3 is TGTGCCAGTACCATTTGGCGACAGCAACGTATAGAGAACTATGGCTACACCTTC. The rearrangement uses TRBV19 and TRBJ1-2, with a tentative D call TRBD1 (5 bases). Germline V gives CDR1 LNHDA, CDR2 SQIVND (reference sequence). Deletions cut 7 bases from V and 2 bases from J, with 26 bases between. The CDR3 spans 18 residues. Variable domain in full (rest from reference TRBV19 and TRBJ1-2): DGGITQSPKYLFRKEGQNVTLSCEQNLNHDAMYWYRQDPGQGLRLIYYSQIVNDFQKGDIAEGYSVSREKKESFPLTVTSAQKNPTAFYLCASTIWRQQRIENYGYTFGSGTRLTVV.

The CDR3 DNA sequence: TGTGCCATCAGTGACAGGGATCAGCCCCAGCATTTT. It yields the protein CAISDRDQPQHF. The genes are TRBV10-3 and TRBJ1-5, with a weak D call TRBD1 (5 bases). The germline CDR1 and CDR2 sequences are ENHRY and SYGVKD. V lost 3 bases and J lost 5, with 5 bases in between. The CDR3 is made up of 12 amino acids.

The gene calls are TRBV28 and TRBJ1-5, with TRBD1 identical over 10 bases. In germline, CDR1 is MDHEN, CDR2 SYDVKM. CDR3 size: 16 residues. The ends lost 4 bases at V and 3 bases at J; junction bases unmatched: 6. This CDR3 reads CASSYMGQGINQPQHF. The CDR3 nucleotides read TGTGCCAGCAGTTATATGGGACAGGGGATCAATCAGCCCCAGCATTTT.

This sequence joins TRBV5-1 and TRBJ1-1; D perhaps matches TRBD1 (6 bases). CDR1 SGHRS and CDR2 YFSETQ come from the germline V gene. The V end was cut by 0 bases, the J end by 4 bases, with 10 bases between. The CDR3 contains 14 residues. The CDR3 DNA reads as TGCGCCAGCAGCTTGGTACAGGGCCCCACTGAAGCTTTCTTT. This translates into CASSLVQGPTEAFF.